Following are 25 T cell receptor beta chains from one sample sequenced in a study of T cell responses to AZD1222 COVID-19 vaccine. Measured with immunoSEQ multiplex PCR; TCRdb has only the in-frame clones, and not every one. The table has roughly 180,000 clones, roughly 92% seen once. This specimen was peripheral blood, taken 28 days after the second AZD1222 dose. The receptors derive from an adult who received the AZD1222 COVID-19 vaccine.

This chain joins TRBV4-2 and TRBJ1-4; D ambiguous. The CDR3 has 16 amino acids. Germline CDR1 is LGHNA and CDR2 is YNFKEQ. Trimming pared 1 base from V and 8 bases from J, leaving 17 bases between. The CDR3 loop is CASSQGSSGVREKLFF. CDR3 in DNA: TGTGCCAGCAGCCAAGGTTCGAGTGGAGTGAGGGAAAAACTGTTTTTT.

For the CDR3, the DNA is TGTGCCAGCAGCCAGGGCGTAGCAACTAATGAAAAACTGTTTTTT. This sequence encodes CASSQGVATNEKLFF. This chain links TRBV11-2 with TRBJ1-4; D may be TRBD1 (5 bases). Germline V gene sequence: CDR1 SGHAT, CDR2 FQNNGV. CDR3 length: 15 residues. Trimming left V 5 bases short and J 0 bases short, with 10 bases between.

The genes are TRBV4-2 and TRBJ2-1; D is unresolved. CDR3 length equals 13 residues. V lost 1 base, J lost 9 bases, and 10 bases lay in between. The germline gives CDR1 LGHNA, CDR2 YNFKEQ. The CDR3 spells CASSQAIWGEQFF. CDR3 sequence (DNA): TGTGCCAGCAGCCAAGCAATTTGGGGTGAGCAGTTCTTC.

The V gene is TRBV15, the J gene TRBJ1-4, with D hard to call. CDR3 length: 15 residues. Trimming left V 1 base short and J 5 bases short, with 11 bases between. Germline-derived CDR1 and CDR2 are LNHNV and YYDKDF (reference sequence). CDR3 loop: CATSRAGRENEKLFF. The CDR3 DNA is TGTGCCACCAGCAGAGCTGGCAGAGAGAATGAAAAACTGTTTTTT.

The chain combines TRBV5-6 with TRBJ2-5; D ambiguous. Germline V lookup: CDR1 SGHDT, CDR2 YYEEEE. The CDR3 totals 13 residues. The V and J ends lost 4 bases and 1 base respectively, with 8 bases between them. The CDR3: CASSTYSQETQYF. In nucleotides, the CDR3 is TGTGCCAGCAGCACTTACAGCCAAGAGACCCAGTACTTC.

The V call is TRBV29-1, the J call TRBJ2-3; TRBD2 agrees at 7 bases. After removal of 3 bases from V and 0 bases from J, the junction contained 9 bases not matched to a gene. The CDR3 is 16 residues long. Germline CDR1 SQVTM, CDR2 ANQGSEA. The CDR3 coding sequence is TGCAGCGTTGACGGGGAGGGTACGTTAAGCACAGATACGCAGTATTTT. Translated: CSVDGEGTLSTDTQYF.

The V and J genes are TRBV12-3 or TRBV12-4 and TRBJ2-7; tentatively, D is TRBD1 or TRBD2 (5 bases each). CDR3 length equals 13 residues. V was pared by 2 bases and J by 7 bases, with 12 bases between. CDR3: CASSLRRGLEQYF. For the CDR3, the DNA is TGTGCCAGCAGTTTACGCCGGGGCCTGGAGCAGTACTTC.

The chain has TRBV12-3 or TRBV12-4 and TRBJ2-1; weak D call: TRBD1 (5 bases). Trimming removed 2 bases from V and 5 bases from J, with 7 bases in between. The CDR3 extends over 13 amino acids. The CDR3 DNA reads as TGTGCCAGCAGTTTATACAGGAACAATGAGCAGTTCTTC. Residues: CASSLYRNNEQFF.

The rearrangement links TRBV4-1 to TRBJ2-1; D is unresolved. V gave up 4 bases and J gave up 5 bases, with 12 bases separating them. Germline V gives CDR1 MGHRA, CDR2 YSYEKL. There are 14 residues in the CDR3. The CDR3 sequence is CASSPFISDNEQFF. CDR3 sequence (DNA): TGCGCCAGCAGCCCCTTTATAAGCGACAATGAGCAGTTCTTC.

The chain has TRBV11-1 and TRBJ2-7; weak D call: TRBD1 (7 bases). In germline, CDR1 is SGHAT, CDR2 FQDESV (reference sequence). There are 15 residues in the CDR3. V was cut by 6 bases and J by 0 bases, with 15 bases left in between. The chain's CDR3 is CASRRQGGGSYEQYF. The CDR3 DNA is TGTGCCAGCAGGCGACAGGGAGGAGGCTCCTACGAGCAGTACTTC.

This rearrangement joins TRBV12-5 to TRBJ2-7, with a possible D match to TRBD2 (5 bases). The CDR3 covers 12 residues. In germline, CDR1 is LGHNT, CDR2 FRNRAP. V was shortened by 5 bases and J by 5 bases, with 10 bases between the two germline ends. In nucleotides, the CDR3 is TGTGCTAGTGGTGACGGGGTAGACGAGCAGTACTTC. This translates into CASGDGVDEQYF.

The chain joins TRBV6-5 to TRBJ1-1; D perhaps matches TRBD1 (5 bases). CDR1 and CDR2 from the germline V gene are MNHEY and SVGAGI. This CDR3 comprises 15 residues. Trimming cost V 6 bases and J 4 bases, with 18 bases left between them. Here the CDR3 reads CASSSRGVGFTEAFF. The DNA of the CDR3 is TGTGCCAGCAGCAGTCGGGGGGTAGGGTTCACTGAAGCTTTCTTT.

This clone was seen only once. The CDR3 DNA reads as TGTGCCAGCCTAGCGGGAGAGACAGATACGCAGTATTTT. Protein: CASLAGETDTQYF. The chain carries TRBV6-5 and TRBJ2-3; 10 bases fit TRBD2. The V gene end was trimmed by 8 bases and the J gene end by 3 bases; junction bases not matched to a gene: 2. Germline values: CDR1 MNHEY, CDR2 SVGAGI. The length of the CDR3 is 13 residues.

The J gene is TRBJ1-2, the V gene TRBV15, with 8 bases lining up with TRBD1. There are 14 residues in the CDR3. Germline V gene lookup returns CDR1 LNHNV and CDR2 YYDKDF (reference sequence). The ends lost 5 bases at V and 2 bases at J; junction bases unmatched: 4. The CDR3 reads CATSVQGVNYGYTF. The CDR3 DNA sequence: TGTGCCACCAGCGTACAGGGGGTAAACTATGGCTACACCTTC.

This chain's CDR3 is CASSPRPGTNTEAFF. The CDR3 DNA sequence: TGCGCCAGCAGCCCGAGACCCGGGACGAACACTGAAGCTTTCTTT. The rearrangement links TRBV4-1 to TRBJ1-1; D is perhaps TRBD1 (5 bases). CDR1 and CDR2 from the germline V gene are MGHRA and YSYEKL. The V gene lost 4 bases and the J gene lost 1 base, with 13 bases spanning the gap. The CDR3 covers 15 residues.

This rearrangement joins TRBV19 to TRBJ1-3; D gene unclear. The germline V gene has CDR1 LNHDA and CDR2 SQIVND (reference sequence). V was cut by 6 bases and J by 0 bases, with 12 bases left in between. The CDR3 sequence is 15 residues long. CDR3 amino acids: CASREDGYSGNTIYF. CDR3 nucleotide sequence: TGTGCCAGTAGGGAGGACGGATACTCTGGAAACACCATATATTTT.

The genes are TRBV5-4 and TRBJ2-7, with D possibly TRBD2 on 5 matching bases. This CDR3 comprises 12 residues. The germline V and J ends were trimmed by 2 bases and 3 bases, with 6 bases remaining between them. CDR1 SGHNT and CDR2 YYREEE come from the germline V gene (reference sequence). The CDR3 nucleotides read TGTGCCAGCAGCTTTGGAGGCTACGAGCAGTACTTC. Encoded protein: CASSFGGYEQYF. Filled out from reference TRBV5-4 and TRBJ2-7, the complete variable domain reads ETGVTQSPTHLIKTRGQQVTLRCSSQSGHNTVSWYQQALGQGPQFIFQYYREEENGRGNFPPRFSGLQFPNYSSELNVNALELDDSALYLCASSFGGYEQYFGPGTRLTVT.

This chain uses TRBV10-2 with TRBJ1-2; 7 bases match TRBD1. V lost 6 bases, J lost 2 bases, and 9 bases stayed unmatched. In germline, CDR1 is WSHSY, CDR2 SAAADI. The CDR3 loop spans 15 amino acids. CDR3 nucleotides: TGCGCCAGCAGGCAGACAGGGCAGGTGAACTATGGCTACACCTTC. Its translation is CASRQTGQVNYGYTF.

V gene TRBV24-1 combines with J gene TRBJ2-2, with 15 bases lining up with TRBD2. The CDR3 extends over 19 amino acids. The V gene end was trimmed by 5 bases and the J gene end by 7 bases; junction bases not matched to a gene: 13. In germline, CDR1 is KGHDR, CDR2 SFDVKD. CDR3 sequence (DNA): TGTGCCACCAGTGGGGGACTAGCGGGAGGCGCATTAGGAGGCGGGGAGCTGTTTTTT. This translates into CATSGGLAGGALGGGELFF.

The chain carries TRBV30 and TRBJ1-2, with D unresolved. Trimming left V 4 bases short and J 1 base short, with 10 bases between. The CDR3 totals 13 residues. Germline CDR1 is GTSNPN and CDR2 is SVGIG (reference sequence). The CDR3 reads CAWIRGGNYGYTF. The DNA of the CDR3 is TGTGCCTGGATCCGGGGAGGTAACTATGGCTACACCTTC.

The rearrangement links TRBV30 to TRBJ1-2; no clear D. This CDR3 has 11 residues. Germline CDR1 reads GTSNPN; CDR2 reads SVGIG (reference sequence). V was shortened by 8 bases and J by 1 base, with 8 bases between the two germline ends. CDR3 DNA: TGTGCCGCGAATTTTAACTATGGCTACACCTTC. It translates to CAANFNYGYTF.

V usage is TRBV10-3 and J usage is TRBJ1-2; unclear D gene. Germline lookup yields CDR1 ENHRY and CDR2 SYGVKD. Trimming pared 3 bases from V and 4 bases from J, leaving 12 bases between. CDR3 length: 14 amino acids. The CDR3 DNA follows: TGTGCCATCAGTGAAAATGACGGCCCCTATGGCTACACCTTC. Its translation is CAISENDGPYGYTF.

V usage is TRBV10-1 and J usage is TRBJ2-7; 10 bases agree with TRBD1. Germline CDR1 is WNHNN and CDR2 is SYGVQD (reference sequence). The CDR3 sequence is 15 residues long. The J segment lost 1 base and the V segment lost 2 bases, leaving 2 bases of the junction unmatched. The CDR3 bases are TGCGCCAGCAGTGAGGGGACAGGGGCTTCCTACGAGCAGTACTTC. Protein: CASSEGTGASYEQYF.

The chain has TRBV27 and TRBJ2-7, with D possibly TRBD1 on 5 matching bases. V was trimmed by 2 bases and J by 2 bases, leaving 7 bases between them. CDR1 and CDR2 from the germline V gene are MNHEY and SMNVEV (reference sequence). The CDR3 has 13 amino acids. CDR3: CASSLGAAYEQYF. The CDR3 nucleotides are TGTGCCAGCAGTTTAGGGGCGGCCTACGAGCAGTACTTC.

The J gene is TRBJ2-7, the V gene TRBV27, with D perhaps being TRBD1 or TRBD2 (5 bases each). The CDR3 length is 14 residues. In germline, CDR1 is MNHEY, CDR2 SMNVEV (reference sequence). Trimming stripped 6 bases from V and 7 bases from J, with 19 bases between. CDR3 amino acids: CASRLGTFGIEQYF. The CDR3 nucleotides are TGTGCCAGCAGGCTGGGGACCTTCGGAATAGAGCAGTACTTC.